One sample yielded the 17 T cell receptor beta chains listed below, sequenced in a study of cytomegalovirus exposure and HLA in healthy donors (dated by TCRdb to about 2017). Libraries came from the immunoSEQ multiplex PCR assay. For the multiplex PCR, a mixture combining 60 forward primers for TCR Vbeta segments and 13 reverse primers for TCR Jbeta segments was used. This is the immuneACCESS table as TCRdb keeps it, with only in-frame sequences that have V and J called. A part of the clones is gone; compared with another copy, unresolved V genes explain less than half, and the rest is unexplained. Here the sample has about 150,000 clones; approximately 64% occur a single time. The ten largest account for around 2.5% of the sample. The source material was PBMCs. The receptors come from a middle-aged woman in good health and CMV-seronegative.

This clone turned up a few times. This chain uses TRBV28 with TRBJ1-1; D not resolved. Trimming cost V 8 bases and J 6 bases, with 10 bases left between them. CDR3 length: 11 amino acids. Germline lookup yields CDR1 MDHEN and CDR2 SYDVKM. The CDR3 protein is CASGRFSEAFF. CDR3 in DNA: TGTGCCAGCGGGCGATTTTCTGAAGCTTTCTTT.

The rearrangement joins TRBV15 to TRBJ1-5; TRBD1 matches at 12 bases. This CDR3 has 17 residues. CDR1 LNHNV and CDR2 YYDKDF come from the germline V gene (reference sequence). J gave up 3 bases and V 3 bases, and 6 bases lay outside the gene matches. In nucleotides, the CDR3 is TGTGCCACCAGCAGCGGGACAGGGGGCGCAAACAATCAGCCCCAGCATTTT. Translation gives CATSSGTGGANNQPQHF.

The gene calls are TRBV29-1 and TRBJ1-2; D is ambiguous. The V gene's germline CDR1 is SQVTM and CDR2 ANQGSEA. The CDR3 runs 16 residues. V was cut by 6 bases and J by 3 bases, with 23 bases left in between. The CDR3 reads CSVVGPNLLLDYGYTF. DNA for the CDR3: TGCAGCGTCGTTGGGCCCAATCTTCTCCTCGACTATGGCTACACCTTC.

The chain uses TRBV5-1 and TRBJ1-3; TRBD1 aligns across 9 bases. The V and J ends lost 4 bases and 7 bases, in that order; junction bases with no gene match: 6. This CDR3 comprises 14 residues. Germline lookup yields CDR1 SGHRS and CDR2 YFSETQ. CDR3 in DNA: TGCGCCAGCAGCCCGGAGACAGGGGGGAACACCATATATTTT. It yields the protein CASSPETGGNTIYF.

This clone was seen once. This chain joins TRBV10-3 and TRBJ2-1; 8 bases fit TRBD2. V shed 7 bases and J 0 bases; nucleotides not matched to a gene: 11. The length of the CDR3 is 17 residues. Germline V CDR1 and CDR2: ENHRY, SYGVKD. The CDR3 spells CAITAGGASDSYNEQFF. For the CDR3, the DNA is TGTGCCATCACTGCCGGGGGGGCCTCCGACTCCTACAATGAGCAGTTCTTC.

This clone showed up just a few times. The J gene is TRBJ2-7, the V gene TRBV4-1; 10 nucleotides align to TRBD2. There are 15 residues in the CDR3. Trimming removed 1 base from V and 2 bases from J; junction bases left unmatched: 2. Germline V gives CDR1 MGHRA, CDR2 YSYEKL. The CDR3 bases are TGCGCCAGCAGCCAAGCGAGCGGGGGGGCCTACGAGCAGTACTTC. Its protein product is CASSQASGGAYEQYF.

This clone was seen a handful of times. The rearrangement links TRBV28 to TRBJ2-7, with D maybe TRBD2 (7 bases). The CDR3 length is 13 residues. V was cut by 7 bases and J by 2 bases, with 12 bases left in between. Germline CDR1 reads MDHEN; CDR2 reads SYDVKM. CDR3 in amino acids: CASNRGGAYEQYF. As DNA, the CDR3 is TGTGCCAGCAATCGAGGGGGGGCCTACGAGCAGTACTTC.

The chain joins TRBV5-6 to TRBJ1-3, with D maybe TRBD1 (5 bases). The V end lost 3 bases, the J end lost 0 bases, and 16 bases lay between the germline ends. Germline CDR1 SGHDT, CDR2 YYEEEE. This CDR3 has 17 amino acids. CDR3 in DNA: TGTGCCAGCAGCTCCTGGGGGAGGGGATCCTCTGGAAACACCATATATTTT. Encoded protein: CASSSWGRGSSGNTIYF.

The chain links TRBV4-1 to TRBJ2-1; 10 nucleotides match TRBD1. There are 17 residues in the CDR3. V was clipped by 1 base and J by 6 bases; unmatched bases: 9. The germline gives CDR1 MGHRA, CDR2 YSYEKL. CDR3 protein: CASSQAVLGQGVNEQFF. DNA for the CDR3: TGCGCCAGCAGCCAAGCGGTACTAGGACAGGGGGTCAATGAGCAGTTCTTC.

The chain combines TRBV5-1 with TRBJ1-1; no clear D gene. The CDR3 runs to 13 residues. V was trimmed by 6 bases and J by 1 base, leaving 10 bases between them. Germline lookup yields CDR1 SGHRS and CDR2 YFSETQ. CDR3 DNA sequence: TGCGCCAGCAATCAGAATTCGAACACTGAAGCTTTCTTT. It codes for CASNQNSNTEAFF.

This chain joins TRBV5-1 and TRBJ2-7; 12 nucleotides match TRBD1. The length of the CDR3 is 14 residues. The junction had 4 bases not matched to a gene; V was cut back by 4 bases and J by 5 bases. Germline loops: CDR1 SGHRS, CDR2 YFSETQ. CDR3 in DNA: TGCGCCAGCAGCGAAGGGGACAGGGGGCACGAGCAGTACTTC. It translates to CASSEGDRGHEQYF.

CDR3 DNA: TGTGCCACCAGCAGAGATCTAGCGGGGGGGCCTAGCACAGATACGCAGTATTTT. Its translation: CATSRDLAGGPSTDTQYF. The V call is TRBV15, the J call TRBJ2-3; 12 bases are a match to TRBD2. Germline V gene lookup returns CDR1 LNHNV and CDR2 YYDKDF (reference sequence). The CDR3 is made up of 18 amino acids. J was trimmed by 0 bases and V by 0 bases; bases with no gene match: 4.

This rearrangement joins TRBV7-2 to TRBJ2-6; 10 bases are shared with TRBD1. Germline V gene lookup returns CDR1 SGHTA and CDR2 FQGNSA. The CDR3 length is 18 residues. Losses at the gene ends were 0 bases for V and 4 bases for J; bases not matched to a gene: 6. The CDR3 reads CASSLASTGGAGANVLTF. CDR3 sequence (DNA): TGTGCCAGCAGCTTAGCGTCGACAGGGGGCGCCGGGGCCAACGTCCTGACTTTC.

The sample holds a few counts of this clone. The V and J genes are TRBV27 and TRBJ2-1; TRBD1 matches 9 bases. The CDR3 is 14 residues long. Trimming cost V 3 bases and J 5 bases; bases outside gene matches: 2. The germline gives CDR1 MNHEY, CDR2 SMNVEV (reference sequence). CDR3 bases: TGTGCCAGCAGTTTGGGGACAGGGAACAATGAGCAGTTCTTC. Its protein is CASSLGTGNNEQFF.

V and J are TRBV28 and TRBJ1-4, with TRBD1 matching over 9 bases. Germline V CDR1 and CDR2: MDHEN, SYDVKM. This CDR3 region has 17 residues. The ends lost 2 bases at V and 4 bases at J; junction bases unmatched: 8. CDR3 residues: CASSLLQGARLNEKLFF. CDR3 coding DNA: TGTGCCAGCAGTTTACTACAGGGGGCGCGGCTTAATGAAAAACTGTTTTTT. The full variable domain, with the rest looked up from reference TRBV28 and TRBJ1-4, is DVKVTQSSRYLVKRTGEKVFLECVQDMDHENMFWYRQDPGLGLRLIYFSYDVKMKEKGDIPEGYSVSREKKERFSLILESASTNQTSMYLCASSLLQGARLNEKLFFGSGTQLSVL.

This clone was observed a single time. The V and J genes are TRBV28 and TRBJ2-1; 11 bases line up with TRBD2. Trimming removed 2 bases from V and 3 bases from J; junction bases left unmatched: 3. CDR1 MDHEN and CDR2 SYDVKM come from the germline V gene. This CDR3 contains 16 residues. The CDR3 DNA is TGTGCCAGCAGTTTACGGACTAGCGGGTTCTACAATGAGCAGTTCTTC. It specifies CASSLRTSGFYNEQFF.

The CDR3: CASSLRRTGELFF. CDR3 nucleotide sequence: TGTGCCAGCAGCTTAAGGAGGACCGGGGAGCTGTTTTTT. The chain uses TRBV11-2 and TRBJ2-2; possible D gene TRBD2, 5 bases. Germline assignment: CDR1 SGHAT and CDR2 FQNNGV. The CDR3 consists of 13 residues. The V end was cut by 2 bases, the J end by 5 bases, with 6 bases between. Complete variable domain (other parts from reference TRBV11-2 and TRBJ2-2): EAGVAQSPRYKIIEKRQSVAFWCNPISGHATLYWYQQILGQGPKLLIQFQNNGVVDDSQLPKDRFSAERLKGVDSTLKIQPAKLEDSAVYLCASSLRRTGELFFGEGSRLTVL.